This T cell receptor beta chain was profiled in a study of cytomegalovirus exposure and HLA in healthy donors. Turning to this clone: Its antigen is not known. Other DNA variants within this sample encode the same CDR3.

The PCR was carried out with 60 Vbeta primers and 13 Jbeta primers. Using immunoSEQ multiplex PCR, the repertoire was profiled, and TCRdb retains in-frame clones only, with some absent. The sample shows approximately 32,000 clones, 60% to 80% of them seen only once. General study findings and limits: Later work found that TCR association rates differed between HLA loci; DRB1 had the most and HLA-C the fewest. Later analysis associated a missense DCLRE1C variant with TCR beta V- and J-gene trimming.

The CDR3 runs to 13 residues. The V gene's germline CDR1 is MNHNY and CDR2 SVGAGI (reference sequence). Trimming removed 2 bases from V and 4 bases from J, with 8 bases in between. The gene calls are TRBV6-6 and TRBJ1-1, with D unresolved. Sequenced input: PBMCs. This sequence was found in a woman in her 30s in good health and CMV-seropositive. CDR3 sequence: CASSYTVSTEAFF. The DNA of the CDR3 is TGTGCCAGCAGTTACACCGTTAGCACTGAAGCTTTCTTT.